Reported below is one TCR beta chain. This sample is drawn from a study of blood T cell repertoires in COVID-19. TCRdb's copy holds only in-frame clones and misses some; the assay was immunoSEQ multiplex PCR. The repertoire has about 52,000 clones, around 85% of them found once; the top ten carry roughly 16%. V was cut by 1 base and J by 5 bases, with 18 bases left in between. Germline CDR1 and CDR2: LGHNT and FRNRAP. The CDR3 covers 16 residues. Sequencing was performed on peripheral blood. The receptor was isolated from a human donor in a cohort sampled during active COVID-19. The rearrangement links TRBV12-5 to TRBJ2-7, with a weak D call TRBD1 (5 bases). The CDR3 protein is CASGLASTRRGHEQYF. The CDR3 region has the DNA TGTGCTAGTGGTTTGGCTTCGACACGAAGGGGTCACGAGCAGTACTTC.